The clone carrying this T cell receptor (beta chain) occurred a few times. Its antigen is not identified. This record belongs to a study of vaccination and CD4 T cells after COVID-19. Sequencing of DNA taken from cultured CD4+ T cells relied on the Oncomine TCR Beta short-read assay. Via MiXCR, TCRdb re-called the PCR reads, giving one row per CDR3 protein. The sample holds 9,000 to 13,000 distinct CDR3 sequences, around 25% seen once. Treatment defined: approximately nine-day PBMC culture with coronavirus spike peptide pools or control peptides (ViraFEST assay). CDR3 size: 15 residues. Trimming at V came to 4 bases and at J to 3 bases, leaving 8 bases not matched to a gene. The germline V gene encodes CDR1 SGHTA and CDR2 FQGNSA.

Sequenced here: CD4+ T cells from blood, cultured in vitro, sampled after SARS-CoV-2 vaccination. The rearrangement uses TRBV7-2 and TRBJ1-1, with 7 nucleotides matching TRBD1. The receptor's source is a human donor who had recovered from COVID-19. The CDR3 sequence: CASSSQGSGYTEAFF. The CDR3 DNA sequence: TGTGCCAGCAGCTCACAGGGGTCCGGATACACTGAAGCTTTCTTT.